These 5 T cell receptor beta chains share one sample of origin, sequenced in a study of OX40 agonist ivuxolimab in advanced cancers. The repertoire was sequenced with immunoSEQ multiplex PCR; TCRdb's copy has only in-frame clones and lacks some. The profile covers around 15,000 clones, with 80% to 90% appearing a single time and less than 5% taken by the ten largest. Here the sequenced sample was CD4+ or CD8+ T cells sorted from blood, taken in a trial of the OX40 agonist ivuxolimab. Receptors were obtained from an adult with an advanced solid tumor such as melanoma, head and neck, liver or kidney cancer.

CDR3 protein: CASRPGTGGTDTQYF. As DNA, the CDR3 is TGTGCCAGCAGACCCGGGACAGGGGGCACAGATACGCAGTATTTT. This chain connects TRBV7-2 to TRBJ2-3; 10 bases line up with TRBD1. V dropped 6 bases and J dropped 1; count of bases not matched to a gene: 4. The V gene's germline CDR1 is SGHTA and CDR2 FQGNSA. CDR3 length: 15 residues.

V gene TRBV27 combines with J gene TRBJ2-1; no reliable D call. The germline CDR1 and CDR2 sequences are MNHEY and SMNVEV (reference sequence). Trimming stripped 11 bases from V and 10 bases from J, with 12 bases between. This CDR3 contains 10 residues. CDR3 nucleotides: TGTGCCCCCTGGGGTCAAGAGCAGTTCTTC. Residues: CAPWGQEQFF.

This rearrangement joins TRBV28 to TRBJ1-1; TRBD1 is a possible D gene (5 bases). V lost 10 bases, J lost 4 bases, and 13 bases lay in between. Germline V lookup: CDR1 MDHEN, CDR2 SYDVKM. The CDR3 extends over 12 amino acids. The CDR3 DNA follows: TGTGCCACTTGGGAGGGGAGCACTGAAGCTTTCTTT. Translation: CATWEGSTEAFF.

J is TRBJ2-5 and V is TRBV5-4, with D perhaps TRBD1 (5 bases). Germline CDR1 is SGHNT and CDR2 is YYREEE (reference sequence). This CDR3 comprises 13 residues. The V end was cut by 9 bases, the J end by 1 base, with 13 bases between. CDR3: CATYGHSQETQYF. The CDR3 DNA sequence: TGTGCCACATACGGACACAGCCAAGAGACCCAGTACTTC.

A single count supports this clone. CDR3 protein: CASSSRGGQGPLEQYF. DNA for the CDR3: TGTGCCAGTAGTAGCCGGGGGGGACAGGGACCTCTGGAGCAGTACTTC. This chain joins TRBV19 and TRBJ2-7; D might be TRBD1 (9 bases). This CDR3 spans 16 amino acids. The ends were cut back, 4 bases at V and 7 bases at J, with 23 bases in the middle. CDR1 LNHDA and CDR2 SQIVND come from the germline V gene (reference sequence).